What follows are 17 T cell receptor beta chains derived from one specimen sequenced in a study of cytomegalovirus exposure and HLA in healthy donors. The PCR made use of 60 Vbeta and 13 Jbeta primers. Sequencing was performed with immunoSEQ multiplex PCR; in TCRdb, only in-frame clones are kept and a portion is missing. The repertoire table contains 45,000 to 60,000 clones. Sequenced input: PBMCs. Receptors were obtained from a woman in her thirties or forties in good health and CMV-seronegative.

The chain combines TRBV7-2 with TRBJ2-5; a weak D match, TRBD2 (6 bases). The CDR3 runs 14 residues. CDR1 and CDR2 from the germline V gene are SGHTA and FQGNSA. The V and J ends lost 5 bases and 2 bases respectively, with 12 bases between them. This CDR3 reads CASSRGREQETQYF. The CDR3 coding sequence is TGTGCCAGCAGCCGAGGTCGGGAGCAAGAGACCCAGTACTTC.

The chain couples TRBV10-3 to TRBJ1-1; TRBD1 matches at 10 bases. The CDR3 runs to 14 residues. Losses at the gene ends were 2 bases for V and 8 bases for J; bases not matched to a gene: 5. Germline CDR1 is ENHRY and CDR2 is SYGVKD. This chain's CDR3 is CAISEGQGDKEAFF. The CDR3 DNA is TGTGCCATCAGTGAGGGACAGGGGGACAAAGAAGCTTTCTTT.

This chain joins TRBV18 and TRBJ1-2; D unclear. The germline V gene has CDR1 KGHSH and CDR2 LQKENI. Trimming removed 8 bases from V and 1 base from J, with 11 bases in between. CDR3 length: 13 residues. The CDR3: CASTPGVNYGYTF. CDR3 DNA: TGTGCCAGCACCCCGGGAGTTAACTATGGCTACACCTTC.

This chain uses TRBV4-1 with TRBJ1-2; the D gene is possibly TRBD1 (5 bases). The CDR3 is 15 residues long. Deletions cut 0 bases from V and 1 base from J, with 9 bases between. The V gene's germline CDR1 is MGHRA and CDR2 YSYEKL. This chain's CDR3 is CASSQEETDNYGYTF. DNA for the CDR3: TGCGCCAGCAGCCAAGAAGAGACAGATAACTATGGCTACACCTTC.

This chain links TRBV10-3 with TRBJ2-7, with D possibly being TRBD1 (6 bases). The germline V gene has CDR1 ENHRY and CDR2 SYGVKD. V gave up 6 bases and J gave up 3 bases, with 12 bases separating them. The length of the CDR3 is 13 residues. This CDR3 is CAISPGAGYEQYF. CDR3 bases: TGTGCCATCAGCCCAGGGGCTGGCTACGAGCAGTACTTC.

The chain links TRBV6-5 to TRBJ1-6; no clear D gene. This CDR3 comprises 15 residues. Trimming left V 0 bases short and J 1 base short, with 4 bases between. The V gene's germline CDR1 is MNHEY and CDR2 SVGAGI. The CDR3 DNA is TGTGCCAGCAGTTACTCCAGATCCTATAATTCACCCCTCCACTTT. Protein sequence: CASSYSRSYNSPLHF.

The chain has TRBV5-4 and TRBJ2-7; perhaps TRBD1 as D (5 bases). The ends were cut back, 3 bases at V and 1 base at J, with 11 bases in the middle. This CDR3 contains 14 residues. CDR1 is SGHNT, CDR2 YYREEE, per germline (reference sequence). The chain's CDR3 is CASSSMTVSYEQYF. CDR3 sequence (DNA): TGTGCCAGCAGCTCCATGACAGTTTCCTACGAGCAGTACTTC.

The CDR3 loop reads CASSNLPDTKETQYF. In DNA, the CDR3 is TGTGCCAGTAGTAACCTACCCGACACCAAAGAGACCCAGTACTTC. J is TRBJ2-5 and V is TRBV19; D gene unclear. The CDR3 sequence is 15 residues long. V lost 4 bases to trimming and J lost 3 bases, with 15 bases between them. Germline V CDR1 and CDR2: LNHDA, SQIVND (reference sequence).

The chain carries TRBV18 and TRBJ1-2; a possible D gene is TRBD1 (5 bases). Looked up from germline, CDR1 is KGHSH and CDR2 is LQKENI. Between the trimmed V and J ends, which lost 2 bases and 7 bases, there was a span of 11 bases. The CDR3 consists of 13 residues. The CDR3 spells CASSPEGGGGYTF. The CDR3 region has the DNA TGTGCCAGCTCACCAGAAGGCGGGGGTGGCTACACCTTC.

The chain has TRBV10-3 and TRBJ1-4; TRBD1 aligns across 8 bases. Germline CDR1 ENHRY, CDR2 SYGVKD. The CDR3 has 13 residues. The V segment lost 10 bases and the J segment 7 bases; nucleotides outside the gene matches: 8. The CDR3 nucleotides read TGTGCCAGCGGACAGGGTGGAACTGAAAAACTGTTTTTT. Translating gives CASGQGGTEKLFF.

V is TRBV7-9 and J is TRBJ1-6; TRBD1 matches at 7 bases. J was trimmed by 14 bases and V by 1 base; bases with no gene match: 8. This CDR3 is 14 amino acids long. CDR1 SEHNR and CDR2 FQNEAQ come from the germline V gene (reference sequence). The CDR3 sequence is CASSLEGEQGTLHF. CDR3 coding DNA: TGTGCCAGCAGCTTAGAGGGGGAACAGGGGACCCTCCACTTT.

The chain recombines TRBV27 with TRBJ2-7, with D unclear. The CDR3 covers 13 residues. Per germline, CDR1 MNHEY and CDR2 SMNVEV (reference sequence). Trimming cost V 0 bases and J 1 base, with 4 bases left between them. CDR3 in amino acids: CASSLSRSYEQYF. The CDR3 DNA reads TGTGCCAGCAGTTTATCGAGGTCCTACGAGCAGTACTTC.

This chain links TRBV29-1 with TRBJ2-5; no definite D call. The CDR3 totals 11 residues. Looked up from germline, CDR1 is SQVTM and CDR2 is ANQGSEA. The V gene lost 2 bases and the J gene lost 4 bases, with 5 bases spanning the gap. The DNA of the CDR3 is TGCAGCGTTGAAACGGGAGAGACCCAGTACTTC. This encodes CSVETGETQYF.

The rearrangement joins TRBV29-1 to TRBJ2-1; possible D gene TRBD1, 7 bases. With 4 bases removed from V and 9 bases from J, the gap between germline ends came to 16 bases. The V gene's germline CDR1 is SQVTM and CDR2 ANQGSEA. This CDR3 is 13 amino acids long. The DNA of the CDR3 is TGCAGCGTTGTCTTAGGGCAGGGGGGTGAGCAGTTCTTC. Translated, it gives CSVVLGQGGEQFF.

The chain recombines TRBV7-9 with TRBJ2-7; 7 nucleotides match TRBD1. V shed 5 bases and J 2 bases; nucleotides not matched to a gene: 6. The CDR3 length is 14 residues. CDR1 is SEHNR, CDR2 FQNEAQ, per germline (reference sequence). CDR3 residues: CASSVPGTAYEQYF. The CDR3 bases are TGTGCCAGCAGCGTACCGGGGACAGCCTACGAGCAGTACTTC.

CDR3 amino acids: CASSQRQGGTDTQYF. CDR3 bases: TGTGCCAGCTCACAGAGACAGGGCGGGACAGATACGCAGTATTTT. This chain joins TRBV18 and TRBJ2-3, with 7 bases fitting TRBD1. V lost 4 bases, J lost 3 bases, and 7 bases stayed unmatched. This CDR3 spans 15 amino acids. Germline V CDR1 and CDR2: KGHSH, LQKENI.

The J gene is TRBJ2-7, the V gene TRBV4-1; 11 bases match TRBD1. Germline trimming cut 3 bases from V and 4 bases from J; bases unmatched to any gene: 8. The CDR3 totals 16 residues. Germline CDR1 is MGHRA and CDR2 is YSYEKL. The CDR3 DNA follows: TGCGCCAGCAGCCAGGGGCCCGGGACAGGGGGTTACGAGCAGTACTTC. Translation: CASSQGPGTGGYEQYF.